This T cell receptor (beta chain) was profiled in a study of technical replicates of blood from several donors. The table came from immunoSEQ multiplex PCR; TCRdb's copy has only in-frame clones and leaves some out. The sample lists about 97,000 clones, approximately 96% occurring once. CDR1 and CDR2 (germline): SQVTM, ANQGSEA. Trimming stripped 3 bases from V and 2 bases from J, with 10 bases between. The CDR3 totals 13 residues. In this sample, this clone turned up once. This chain uses TRBV29-1 with TRBJ1-2; D is possibly TRBD1 (6 bases). The sequence derives from a human donor in good health. Sample: T cells isolated from PBMCs. For the CDR3, the DNA is TGCAGCGTTGATGGGGGCGAGAACTATGGCTACACCTTC. Translated: CSVDGGENYGYTF.